The rows below give T cell receptor beta chains drawn from one sample of a study of molecular identifiers for immune sequencing clone quantification. One entry per CDR3 protein, called by TCRdb with MiXCR from the PCR reads. This table has 7,000 to 8,000 distinct CDR3 sequences, roughly 30% appearing once. Input material: naive CD8+ T cells from blood, with Jurkat cell RNA spiked in. Every receptor here comes from a human donor in good health. Some libraries in this study had Jurkat cell RNA spiked in. CDR3s include the opening cysteine and the closing phenylalanine or tryptophan. D genes are given only for firm matches. Size values are once, few and many counts, or a class for expanded clones, and some rows have none.

few | - | TRBJ2-7 | TRBV6-6 | TGTGCCAGCCGCAGCCTGGAGGGGCAGTACTTC | CASRSLEGQYF
- | - | TRBJ2-2 | TRBV6-5 | TGTGCCAGCAGTTATTTGGGGACCTACTCCAATCACAATGGGGAATACGTGAACACCGGGGAGCTGTTTTTT | CASSYLGTYSNHNGEYVNTGELFF
few | - | TRBJ2-2 | TRBV5-4 | TGTGCCAGCAGCCATCAACTGAACACCGGGGAGCTGTTTTTT | CASSHQLNTGELFF
- | - | TRBJ2-1 | TRBV5-6 | TGTGCCAGCAGCCCGAGGCCCGATGAGCAGTTCTTC | CASSPRPDEQFF
- | TRBD1 | TRBJ2-3 | TRBV28 | TGTGCCAGCAGGCGAACGGGACAGGGACCAGATACGCAGTATTTT | CASRRTGQGPDTQYF
few | TRBD1 | TRBJ1-5 | TRBV15 | TGTGCCACCAGCAAAGACAGGGGGCAAGGACAGCCCCAGCATTTT | CATSKDRGQGQPQHF
medium-sized | TRBD2 | TRBJ2-7 | TRBV29-1 | TGCAGCGTTGCCTCGAGCGGGGGGTACGAGCAGTACTTC | CSVASSGGYEQYF
few | - | TRBJ1-5 | TRBV28 | TGTGCCAGCAGTTTTCCGGACTATAGCAATCAGCCCCAGCATTTT | CASSFPDYSNQPQHF
few | - | TRBJ2-3 | TRBV28 | TGTGCCAGCCGGACGATCAGCACAGATACGCAGTATTTT | CASRTISTDTQYF
- | TRBD2 | TRBJ2-1 | TRBV6-5 | TGTGCCAGCAGTTGGGGGGCTAGCGGGGGCTCCTACAATGAGCAGTTCTTC | CASSWGASGGSYNEQFF
medium-sized | - | TRBJ2-4 | TRBV28 | TGTGCCAGCACCGAAATGGGGGACGGTGCCAAAAACATTCAGTACTTC | CASTEMGDGAKNIQYF
- | TRBD1 | TRBJ1-4 | TRBV15 | TGTGCCACCAGCAGAGATTTAGGGGGCGGTGAAAAACTGTTTTTT | CATSRDLGGGEKLFF
- | TRBD1 | TRBJ1-2 | TRBV6-5 | TGTGCCAGCAGTCGTCTCGACTCAGGACAGGCCAACTATGGCTACACCTTC | CASSRLDSGQANYGYTF
few | - | TRBJ2-3 | TRBV6-5 | TGTGCCAGCAGGCCCTATCCGGCAGATACGCAGTATTTT | CASRPYPADTQYF
medium-sized | - | TRBJ2-7 | TRBV7-4 | TGTGCCAGCAGCTTACAACCCGGGACCCACGAGCAGTACTTC | CASSLQPGTHEQYF
- | - | TRBJ1-1 | TRBV13 | TGTGCCAGCAGCACCCAATGTGACACTGAAGCTTTCTTT | CASSTQCDTEAFF
- | - | TRBJ2-5 | TRBV6-1 | TGTGCCAGCTCCAAGAAAATGGGGCAGGGCGAAGAGACCCAGTACTTC | CASSKKMGQGEETQYF
- | TRBD1 | TRBJ2-1 | TRBV7-6 | TGTGCCAGCAGCTTAGTATTAATTGGGACAGAGCACAATGAGCAGTTCTTC | CASSLVLIGTEHNEQFF
- | - | TRBJ2-2 | TRBV2 | TGTGCCAGCGGGGACACCCGAGGGGACGGGGAGCTGTTTTTT | CASGDTRGDGELFF
few | TRBD2 | TRBJ2-3 | TRBV6-2/TRBV6-3 | TGTGCCAGCAGTTCGGGACTAGCGGGACTGTTAGATACGCAGTATTTT | CASSSGLAGLLDTQYF
- | - | TRBJ2-7 | TRBV7-2 | TGTGCCAGCAGCTTAGTTACTGTCTACAAGCAGTACTTC | CASSLVTVYKQYF
- | - | TRBJ2-7 | TRBV2 | TGTGCCAGCAGTGAGGTGGGGAAACCTAGGGACGAGCAGTACTTC | CASSEVGKPRDEQYF
- | - | TRBJ2-5 | TRBV7-6 | TGTGTCATCAGCTCGCGCTCGCCCGAGACCCAGTACTTC | CVISSRSPETQYF
- | - | TRBJ2-7 | TRBV7-2 | TGTGCCAGCAGCCCATCAGGAATCTCCTACGAGCAGTACTTC | CASSPSGISYEQYF
few | - | TRBJ2-3 | TRBV13 | TGTGCCAGCAGCTTGGGTTCCGCGAACACAGATACGCAGTATTTT | CASSLGSANTDTQYF
medium-sized | - | TRBJ2-3 | TRBV4-2 | TGTGCCAGCAGCCCTCCTGCGCCAAGTTCCACAGATACGCAGTATTTT | CASSPPAPSSTDTQYF
few | - | TRBJ2-3 | TRBV28 | TGTGCCAGCAGTTTAGGGTCGTTGGGGACCACAGATACGCAGTATTTT | CASSLGSLGTTDTQYF
few | - | TRBJ2-7 | TRBV6-1 | TGTGCCAGCGTCTACACCCTGGAGCAGTACTTC | CASVYTLEQYF
- | - | TRBJ1-3 | TRBV5-1 | TGCGCCAGCAGCTTTGACTCTGGAAACACCATATATTTT | CASSFDSGNTIYF
- | - | TRBJ2-7 | TRBV6-2/TRBV6-3 | TGTGCCGGCGCCGGTCGGGTTTTCGAGCAGTACTTC | CAGAGRVFEQYF
- | TRBD1 | TRBJ1-1 | TRBV29-1 | TGCAGCGTCCAGGGGGACACTGAAGCTTTCTTT | CSVQGDTEAFF
few | TRBD2 | TRBJ2-2 | TRBV4-3 | TGCGCCAGCAGCCACCGAGCGGGAGGGCCGGGCGGGGAGCTGTTTTTT | CASSHRAGGPGGELFF
few | TRBD2 | TRBJ2-7 | TRBV28 | TGTGCCAGCAGTTTATCGGTGGCTAGCGGGACCCTATCGTACGAGCAGTACTTC | CASSLSVASGTLSYEQYF
- | - | TRBJ2-3 | TRBV7-9 | TGTGCCAGCAGCTTTGAGGGAGCAGATACGCAGTATTTT | CASSFEGADTQYF
- | - | TRBJ2-6 | TRBV7-9 | TGTGCCAGCAGCTTAGTGGTCGGGGCCAACGTCCTGACTTTC | CASSLVVGANVLTF
- | - | TRBJ2-3 | TRBV6-1 | TGTGCCAGCAGGCCCATACCTGTCGGGAGTACAGATACGCAGTATTTT | CASRPIPVGSTDTQYF
- | - | TRBJ2-4 | TRBV6-5 | TGTGCCAGCAGTCCCGAGGGAGCTCGAAACATTCAGTACTTC | CASSPEGARNIQYF
medium-sized | TRBD1 | TRBJ2-7 | TRBV20-1 | TGCAGTGCCCTGGGGACAGGTGGCCGGGAGAACTCCTACGAGCAGTACTTC | CSALGTGGRENSYEQYF
- | - | TRBJ2-3 | TRBV7-8 | TGTGCCAGCAGCTTAGGGGGCGGGACGCAGTATTTT | CASSLGGGTQYF
- | - | TRBJ1-1 | TRBV7-8 | TGTGCCAGCAGCTCGGGGTTGGCAGGGGACTCTTCGAACACTGAAGCTTTCTTT | CASSSGLAGDSSNTEAFF
- | - | TRBJ1-1 | TRBV6-5 | TGTGCCAGCAGTTACGGGACCACAGCGCAGAACACTGAAGCTTTCTTT | CASSYGTTAQNTEAFF
hyperexpanded | - | TRBJ2-3 | TRBV7-9 | TGTGCCAGCACCGGCTTAGCGGCTAGAAGCACAGATACGCAGTATTTT | CASTGLAARSTDTQYF
- | - | TRBJ2-2 | TRBV29-1 | TGCAGCGCTCCGCGGAACACCGGGGAGCGGTTTTTT | CSAPRNTGERFF
few | TRBD2 | TRBJ2-7 | TRBV6-2/TRBV6-3 | TGTGCCAGCAGTTACTATCAGACTAGCGGGAGCGAGCAGTACTTC | CASSYYQTSGSEQYF
few | TRBD2 | TRBJ2-7 | TRBV19 | TGTGCCAGTAGTATACTAGCGGGAGTCGAGCAGTACTTC | CASSILAGVEQYF
few | - | TRBJ2-2 | TRBV12-3/TRBV12-4 | TGTGCCAGCAGTTTGTCGACCCACACCGGGGAGCTGTTTTTT | CASSLSTHTGELFF
- | - | TRBJ1-4 | TRBV18 | TGTGCCAGCTCACCACCCGGGGTGGGCACTAAAGAAAAACTGTTTTTT | CASSPPGVGTKEKLFF
- | TRBD2 | TRBJ2-2 | TRBV6-5 | TGTGCCAGCAGTTACTTTTGGACTAGCGAAGTTCCGAACACCGGGGAGCTGTTTTTT | CASSYFWTSEVPNTGELFF
few | - | TRBJ1-5 | TRBV7-9 | TGTGCCAGCAGCTTAGACGGGAGTAGCAATCAGCCCCAGCATTTT | CASSLDGSSNQPQHF
few | - | TRBJ2-2 | TRBV5-1 | TGCGCCAGCAGCTTGGAGAATATCAACACCGGGGAGCTGTTTTTT | CASSLENINTGELFF
once | - | TRBJ2-6 | TRBV6-5 | TGTGCCAGCAGCGGACAGCACTCTGGGGCCAACGTCCTGACTTTC | CASSGQHSGANVLTF
- | - | TRBJ2-2 | TRBV20-1 | TGCAGTGCTAGATACCCGGGAGAGCACACCGGGGAGCTGTTTTTT | CSARYPGEHTGELFF
few | - | TRBJ2-2 | TRBV3-1 | TGTGCCAGCAGCCGACTCGACACCGGGGAGCTGTTTTTT | CASSRLDTGELFF
- | - | TRBJ2-7 | TRBV11-2 | TGTGCCAGCAGCTCTGAAGGGGACTTCTACGAGCAGTACTTC | CASSSEGDFYEQYF
few | - | TRBJ1-5 | TRBV27 | TGTGCCAGCAGTCTCTTAGGGAGCAATCAGCCCCAGCATTTT | CASSLLGSNQPQHF
medium-sized | - | TRBJ1-1 | TRBV7-6 | TGTGCCAGCAGCTTAGGACGGTGGGGGAAGACTGAAGCTTTCTTT | CASSLGRWGKTEAFF
few | - | TRBJ1-1 | TRBV27 | TGTGCCAGCAGTTTTGGCCTGGGGGGCGAAAACACTGAAGCTTTCTTT | CASSFGLGGENTEAFF
medium-sized | - | TRBJ2-7 | TRBV4-3 | TGCGCCAGCAGCCCCGGGCTTAGGACCTACGAGCAGTACTTC | CASSPGLRTYEQYF
- | TRBD1 | TRBJ1-4 | TRBV9 | TGTGCCAGCAGCCTAACGGACAGGGGAAAACTGTTTTTT | CASSLTDRGKLFF